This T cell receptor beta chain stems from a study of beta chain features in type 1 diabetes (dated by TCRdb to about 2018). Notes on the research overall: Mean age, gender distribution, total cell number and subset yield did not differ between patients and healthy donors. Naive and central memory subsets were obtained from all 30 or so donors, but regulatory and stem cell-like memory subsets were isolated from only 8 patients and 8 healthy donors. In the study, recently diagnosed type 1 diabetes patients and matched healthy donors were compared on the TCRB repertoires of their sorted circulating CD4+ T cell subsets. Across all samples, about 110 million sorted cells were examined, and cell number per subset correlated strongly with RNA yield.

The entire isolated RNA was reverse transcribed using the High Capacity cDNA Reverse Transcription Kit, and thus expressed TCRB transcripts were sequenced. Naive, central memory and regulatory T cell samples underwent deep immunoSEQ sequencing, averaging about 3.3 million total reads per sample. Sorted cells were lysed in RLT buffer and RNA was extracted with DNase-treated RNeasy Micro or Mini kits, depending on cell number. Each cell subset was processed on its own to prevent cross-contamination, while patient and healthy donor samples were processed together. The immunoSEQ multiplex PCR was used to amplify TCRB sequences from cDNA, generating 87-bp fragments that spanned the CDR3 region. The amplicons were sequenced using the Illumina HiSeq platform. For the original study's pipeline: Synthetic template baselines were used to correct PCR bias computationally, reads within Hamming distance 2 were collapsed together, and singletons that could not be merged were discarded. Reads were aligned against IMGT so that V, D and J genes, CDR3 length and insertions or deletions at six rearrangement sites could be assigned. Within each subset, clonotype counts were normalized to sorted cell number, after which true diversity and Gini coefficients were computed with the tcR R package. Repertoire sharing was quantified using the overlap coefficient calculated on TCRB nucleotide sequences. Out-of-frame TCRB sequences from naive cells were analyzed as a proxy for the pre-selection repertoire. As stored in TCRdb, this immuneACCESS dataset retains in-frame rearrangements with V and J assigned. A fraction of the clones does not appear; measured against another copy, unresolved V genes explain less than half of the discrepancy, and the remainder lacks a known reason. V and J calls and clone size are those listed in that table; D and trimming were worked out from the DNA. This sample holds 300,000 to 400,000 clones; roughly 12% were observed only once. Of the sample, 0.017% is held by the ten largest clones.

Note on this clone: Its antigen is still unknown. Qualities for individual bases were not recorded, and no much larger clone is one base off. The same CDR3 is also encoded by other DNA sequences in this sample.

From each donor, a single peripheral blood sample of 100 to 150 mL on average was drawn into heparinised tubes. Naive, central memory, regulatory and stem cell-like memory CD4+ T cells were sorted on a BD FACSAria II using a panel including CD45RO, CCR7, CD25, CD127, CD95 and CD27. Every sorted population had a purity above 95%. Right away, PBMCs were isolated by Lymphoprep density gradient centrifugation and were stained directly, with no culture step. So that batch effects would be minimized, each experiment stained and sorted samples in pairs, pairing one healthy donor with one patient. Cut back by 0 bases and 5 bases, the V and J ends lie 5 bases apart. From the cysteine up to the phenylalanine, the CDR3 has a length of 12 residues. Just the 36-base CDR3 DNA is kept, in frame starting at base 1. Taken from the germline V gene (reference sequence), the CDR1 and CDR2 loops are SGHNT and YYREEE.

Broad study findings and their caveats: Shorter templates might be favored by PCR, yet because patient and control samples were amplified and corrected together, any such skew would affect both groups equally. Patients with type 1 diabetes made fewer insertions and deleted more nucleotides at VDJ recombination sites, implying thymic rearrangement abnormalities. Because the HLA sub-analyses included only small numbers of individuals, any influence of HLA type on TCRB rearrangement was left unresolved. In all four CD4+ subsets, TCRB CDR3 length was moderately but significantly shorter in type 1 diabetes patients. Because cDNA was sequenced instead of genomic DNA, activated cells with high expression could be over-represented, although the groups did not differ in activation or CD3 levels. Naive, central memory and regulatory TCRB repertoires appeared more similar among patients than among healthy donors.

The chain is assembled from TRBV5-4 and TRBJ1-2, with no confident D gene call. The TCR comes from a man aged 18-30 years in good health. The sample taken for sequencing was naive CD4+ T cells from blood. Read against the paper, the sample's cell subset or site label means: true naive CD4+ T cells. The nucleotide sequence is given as TGTGCCAGCAGCTTGGATAGTTATGGCTACACCTTC. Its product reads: CASSLDSYGYTF.